Below are 31 T cell receptor beta chains sequenced from a single sample in a study of blood T cell repertoires in COVID-19. The protocol was immunoSEQ multiplex PCR, while the TCRdb copy is restricted to in-frame clones and leaves out a portion. Among approximately 320,000 clones listed, 90% were seen once. The sample consisted of PBMCs or T cells enriched from blood (not recorded which). The receptor source for this set is a man in his sixties who had recovered from COVID-19.

The chain combines TRBV5-1 with TRBJ2-5, with 7 bases identical to TRBD1. This CDR3 comprises 14 residues. V was pared by 0 bases and J by 5 bases, with 4 bases of the junction left unmatched. Germline CDR1 is SGHRS and CDR2 is YFSETQ. In DNA, the CDR3 is TGCGCCAGCAGCTTGGGAGGGGGCGTGGAGACCCAGTACTTC. Residues: CASSLGGGVETQYF.

The chain carries TRBV5-1 and TRBJ1-6, with D possibly matching TRBD1 (6 bases). V was cut by 0 bases and J by 9 bases, with 19 bases left in between. The CDR3 is 17 residues long. Germline V gene data show CDR1 as SGHRS and CDR2 as YFSETQ. The CDR3 DNA follows: TGCGCCAGCAGCTTGGTCCCGCTACGGGACACCTCTTCACCCCTCCACTTT. Its translation is CASSLVPLRDTSSPLHF.

The chain links TRBV24-1 to TRBJ2-7; TRBD1 agrees at 9 bases. V lost 5 bases, J lost 5 bases, and 3 bases stayed unmatched. CDR1 and CDR2 from the germline V gene are KGHDR and SFDVKD. The CDR3 spans 13 residues. The DNA of the CDR3 is TGTGCCACCAGTGCTAGGACAGGGGACGAGCAGTACTTC. It encodes CATSARTGDEQYF.

The J gene is TRBJ1-4, the V gene TRBV5-5, with a weak D call TRBD1 (5 bases). V lost 4 bases and J 8 bases, leaving 24 bases between the germline ends. Germline V CDR1 and CDR2: SGHKS, YYEKEE (reference sequence). This CDR3 comprises 17 residues. Written as DNA, the CDR3 is TGTGCCAGCAGCCCGAAATCCACCCCACTTGGGGGGGAAAAACTGTTTTTT. Amino acid sequence: CASSPKSTPLGGEKLFF.

The rearrangement links TRBV19 to TRBJ2-5, with 7 bases matching TRBD2. Germline-derived CDR1 and CDR2 are LNHDA and SQIVND (reference sequence). The CDR3 runs 15 residues. J lost 4 bases, V lost 6 bases, and 11 bases had no gene match. CDR3: CASRTTSWGPETQYF. In DNA, the CDR3 is TGTGCCAGTAGGACGACTAGCTGGGGACCAGAGACCCAGTACTTC.

The CDR3 is CSVEVGEVSYNEQFF. The CDR3 coding sequence is TGCAGCGTTGAAGTCGGGGAGGTGTCCTACAATGAGCAGTTCTTC. This chain uses TRBV29-1 with TRBJ2-1, with D possibly matching TRBD2 (6 bases). There are 15 residues in the CDR3. Looked up from germline, CDR1 is SQVTM and CDR2 is ANQGSEA. With 1 base removed from V and 1 base from J, the gap between germline ends came to 11 bases.

The chain combines TRBV15 with TRBJ2-3; unclear D gene. Germline CDR1 is LNHNV and CDR2 is YYDKDF (reference sequence). V lost 0 bases and J lost 8, with 9 bases in between. The CDR3 contains 13 residues. The CDR3 DNA follows: TGTGCCACCAGCAGAGATCCGGTCGCTACGCAGTATTTT. Encoded protein: CATSRDPVATQYF.

The sample holds a few counts of this clone. The chain carries TRBV11-3 and TRBJ1-1, with TRBD1 matching over 7 bases. Germline CDR1 and CDR2: SGHNT and YENEEA. V lost 3 bases to trimming and J lost 0 bases; unmatched junction nucleotides: 7. The CDR3 is 16 residues long. CDR3 nucleotides: TGTGCCAGCAGCTTTTATAAGGGGGCTATGAACACTGAAGCTTTCTTT. Encoded protein: CASSFYKGAMNTEAFF.

CDR3 in amino acids: CASSVEAVNTEAFF. DNA of the CDR3: TGTGCCAGCAGCGTAGAGGCGGTGAACACTGAAGCTTTCTTT. V and J are TRBV9 and TRBJ1-1; D not certain. There are 14 residues in the CDR3. The V end lost 0 bases, the J end lost 0 bases, and 6 bases lay between the germline ends. Germline CDR1 is SGDLS and CDR2 is YYNGEE.

The V gene is TRBV5-1, the J gene TRBJ2-2; 8 positions match TRBD1. V lost 4 bases and J lost 7; bases outside the gene matches: 6. Germline lookup yields CDR1 SGHRS and CDR2 YFSETQ. This CDR3 has 14 amino acids. The CDR3 sequence is CASSPGTGLGELFF. Written as DNA, the CDR3 is TGCGCCAGCAGCCCCGGGACAGGCCTCGGGGAGCTGTTTTTT.

Of note for this clone: The sample carries other DNA sequences with the same CDR3. This chain uses TRBV19 with TRBJ2-5; the match to TRBD2 covers 14 bases. Germline CDR1 reads LNHDA; CDR2 reads SQIVND (reference sequence). CDR3 length equals 15 residues. The V and J ends lost 5 bases and 5 bases, in that order; junction bases with no gene match: 4. CDR3 nucleotides: TGTGCCAGTAGTCCGGGACTAGCGGGAGTTGAGACCCAGTACTTC. It codes for CASSPGLAGVETQYF.

The rearrangement joins TRBV25-1 to TRBJ1-6; the D gene is possibly TRBD1 (5 bases). The CDR3 extends over 13 amino acids. Per germline, CDR1 MGHDK and CDR2 SYGVNS. Trimming stripped 8 bases from V and 6 bases from J, with 11 bases between. The CDR3 loop reads CASAAGRNSPLHF. CDR3 DNA: TGTGCCAGCGCGGCAGGGCGTAATTCACCCCTCCACTTT.

The rearrangement links TRBV19 to TRBJ1-1, with no clear D. Per germline, CDR1 LNHDA and CDR2 SQIVND (reference sequence). This CDR3 has 15 amino acids. V lost 0 bases and J 4 bases, leaving 12 bases between the germline ends. In nucleotides, the CDR3 is TGTGCCAGTAGTATAGAGTGGAGGGTGGGCACTGAAGCTTTCTTT. This encodes CASSIEWRVGTEAFF.

The chain has TRBV6-1 and TRBJ2-7; the D gene is possibly TRBD2 (6 bases). CDR3 length: 16 amino acids. V lost 3 bases to trimming and J lost 3 bases, with 18 bases between them. CDR1 is MNHNS, CDR2 SASEGT, per germline. The CDR3 nucleotides read TGTGCCAGCAGTGATTTTGCGTTTGGAGGGGACTACGAGCAGTACTTC. Its translation: CASSDFAFGGDYEQYF.

In DNA, the CDR3 is TGTGCCAGCAGGCTTACTCGGGATTTTGGCTACACCTTC. Protein product: CASRLTRDFGYTF. The rearrangement uses TRBV27 and TRBJ1-2; D is unresolved. This CDR3 spans 13 amino acids. V lost 6 bases, J lost 7 bases, and 15 bases lay in between. CDR1 and CDR2 (germline): MNHEY, SMNVEV (reference sequence).

This chain joins TRBV7-9 and TRBJ1-5; 12 positions agree with TRBD1. The CDR3 has 13 residues. Germline-derived CDR1 and CDR2 are SEHNR and FQNEAQ (reference sequence). DNA for the CDR3: TGTGCTGAGGGACAGGGGGCATATCAGCCCCAGCATTTT. Translating gives CAEGQGAYQPQHF.

The chain recombines TRBV27 with TRBJ2-7, with 8 bases fitting TRBD1. Germline CDR1 MNHEY, CDR2 SMNVEV (reference sequence). Losses at the gene ends were 2 bases for V and 5 bases for J; bases not matched to a gene: 5. CDR3 length: 14 amino acids. CDR3 residues: CASSLPGQVNEQYF. The CDR3, as DNA: TGTGCCAGCAGTTTACCGGGACAGGTGAACGAGCAGTACTTC.

The CDR3 is CASSQGSGVETQYF. Written as DNA, the CDR3 is TGTGCCAGCAGCCAAGGTAGCGGGGTGGAGACCCAGTACTTC. The chain combines TRBV14 with TRBJ2-5; 8 bases line up with TRBD2. The CDR3 runs 14 residues. Germline V CDR1 and CDR2: SGHDN, FVKESK. V gave up 1 base and J gave up 5 bases; unmatched junction bases: 3.

This clone was detected only a few times. The CDR3 nucleotides are TGTGCCAGTAGTATCCGAGCGGGAGCAAGCGAGCAGTACTTC. This codes for CASSIRAGASEQYF. This sequence joins TRBV19 and TRBJ2-7; 8 bases line up with TRBD2. J gave up 6 bases and V 3 bases, and 7 bases lay outside the gene matches. The CDR3 has 14 residues. Germline CDR1 reads LNHDA; CDR2 reads SQIVND (reference sequence).

For the CDR3, the DNA is TGCGCCAGCAGCTTGGTGCCCATGAGCTCCTACAATGAGCAGTTCTTC. Protein product: CASSLVPMSSYNEQFF. V usage is TRBV5-1 and J usage is TRBJ2-1; the D is unclear. The CDR3 spans 16 residues. The V end lost 0 bases, the J end lost 0 bases, and 10 bases lay between the germline ends. Germline CDR1 is SGHRS and CDR2 is YFSETQ.

The J gene is TRBJ1-2, the V gene TRBV6-5; D uncertain. The CDR3 runs 15 residues. CDR1 is MNHEY and CDR2 is SVGAGI in the germline V gene. V was trimmed by 0 bases and J by 5 bases, leaving 13 bases between them. The CDR3 coding sequence is TGTGCCAGCAGTTACTCGAGCGGGCGAGGTTATGGCTACACCTTC. It encodes CASSYSSGRGYGYTF.

V gene TRBV5-1 combines with J gene TRBJ1-1, with 7 bases that match TRBD1. Germline V gives CDR1 SGHRS, CDR2 YFSETQ. The CDR3 has 15 amino acids. V dropped 6 bases and J dropped 1; count of bases not matched to a gene: 9. CDR3 residues: CASKPLGQTNTEAFF. The CDR3 DNA is TGCGCCAGCAAGCCCTTGGGACAGACGAACACTGAAGCTTTCTTT.

The rearrangement uses TRBV16 and TRBJ2-2; the D gene is possibly TRBD1 (6 bases). V lost 2 bases to trimming and J lost 7 bases, with 8 bases between them. The CDR3 consists of 13 residues. CDR1 is KGHSY and CDR2 is FQNENV in the germline V gene. CDR3 residues: CASSQGTFGELFF. DNA for the CDR3: TGTGCCAGCAGCCAAGGGACATTCGGGGAGCTGTTTTTT.

V usage is TRBV6-1 and J usage is TRBJ2-7; 9 bases match TRBD1. Germline-derived CDR1 and CDR2 are MNHNS and SASEGT. The CDR3 runs to 16 residues. V shed 4 bases and J 0 bases; nucleotides not matched to a gene: 7. The CDR3 protein is CASSAYPGQGSYEQYF. The CDR3, as DNA: TGTGCCAGCAGTGCCTACCCGGGACAGGGCTCCTACGAGCAGTACTTC.

This rearrangement joins TRBV2 to TRBJ1-5; 7 bases map to TRBD1. Germline V gene data show CDR1 as SNHLY and CDR2 as FYNNEI. J gave up 0 bases and V 8 bases, and 7 bases lay outside the gene matches. The length of the CDR3 is 15 residues. This CDR3 is CASRGTDYSNQPQHF. CDR3 bases: TGTGCCAGCCGCGGGACAGACTATAGCAATCAGCCCCAGCATTTT.

The chain employs TRBV21-1 and TRBJ1-5; TRBD1 reflects the table's D call only, with no check against the DNA. TRBV21-1 is deemed a pseudogene. There are 15 residues in the CDR3. The DNA for the CDR3 is TGTGCCAGCAGAGGGGGACAGGTTATGAATCAGCCCCAGCATTTT. Encoded protein: CASRGGQVMNQPQHF.

This clone came up once. The gene calls are TRBV7-9 and TRBJ1-4; 9 bases agree with TRBD1. The J segment lost 8 bases and the V segment lost 5 bases, leaving 6 bases of the junction unmatched. CDR1 is SEHNR, CDR2 FQNEAQ, per germline (reference sequence). The CDR3 sequence is 14 residues long. CDR3 in amino acids: CASSGQGRGEKLFF. In DNA form, the CDR3 reads TGTGCCAGCAGCGGACAGGGGCGGGGAGAAAAACTGTTTTTT.

The chain employs TRBV9 and TRBJ1-1; TRBD1 matches at 8 bases. The V gene's germline CDR1 is SGDLS and CDR2 YYNGEE. The CDR3 totals 15 residues. The trim removed 2 bases at V and 4 bases at J, leaving 7 bases unmatched. The CDR3 DNA follows: TGTGCCAGCAGCGTTACCGGGACAGGAGGCACTGAAGCTTTCTTT. It encodes CASSVTGTGGTEAFF.

The rearrangement joins TRBV5-8 to TRBJ1-6; D is undetermined. CDR1 SGHTS and CDR2 YDEGEE come from the germline V gene. The length of the CDR3 is 16 residues. Trimming left V 0 bases short and J 3 bases short, with 10 bases between. The CDR3, as DNA: TGTGCCAGCAGCTTGGGGTCGGGAAACTATAATTCACCCCTCCACTTT. Translated: CASSLGSGNYNSPLHF.

The rearrangement uses TRBV5-1 and TRBJ2-7; 7 bases align to TRBD1. Germline V CDR1 and CDR2: SGHRS, YFSETQ. The CDR3 is made up of 20 amino acids. The ends lost 3 bases at V and 6 bases at J; junction bases unmatched: 27. CDR3 region: CASSYATGTNIPPGLREQYF. The CDR3 DNA sequence: TGCGCCAGCAGCTATGCGACAGGGACCAATATTCCCCCCGGTTTACGCGAGCAGTACTTC.

The rearrangement uses TRBV10-2 and TRBJ2-7; 11 bases agree with TRBD2. CDR1 is WSHSY, CDR2 SAAADI, per germline. The CDR3 runs to 16 residues. Trimming took 6 bases from V and 3 from J; bases not matched to a gene: 10. CDR3 protein: CASRGKTSGESYEQYF. CDR3 bases: TGCGCCAGCAGGGGAAAGACTAGCGGGGAGAGCTACGAGCAGTACTTC.